The clone carrying this T cell receptor (beta chain) came up a few times. This specimen comes from a study of Graves' ophthalmopathy and Graves' hyperthyroidism. Amplification of the TCR beta CDR3 regions used RNA transcripts (as template). Following a first-round RT-PCR that used HTBI primers, a second-round multiplex PCR was carried out. A single record per CDR3 protein comes from TCRdb applying MiXCR to the multiplex PCR reads. The table records more than 300,000 distinct CDR3 sequences, 15% of them present only once. The length of the CDR3 is 17 residues. Germline trimming cut 2 bases from V and 1 base from J; bases unmatched to any gene: 12. Looked up from germline, CDR1 is DFQATT and CDR2 is SNEGSKA (reference sequence).

This TCR came from a woman between 18 and 30 years old with stable Graves' hyperthyroidism. The chain combines TRBV20-1 with TRBJ2-7, with 9 bases fitting TRBD2. What was sequenced was peripheral blood. The CDR3 nucleotides are TGCAGTGCTAGACAAGCGGGCCTAGCGGGGATTTCCTACGAGCAGTACTTC. Translated: CSARQAGLAGISYEQYF.